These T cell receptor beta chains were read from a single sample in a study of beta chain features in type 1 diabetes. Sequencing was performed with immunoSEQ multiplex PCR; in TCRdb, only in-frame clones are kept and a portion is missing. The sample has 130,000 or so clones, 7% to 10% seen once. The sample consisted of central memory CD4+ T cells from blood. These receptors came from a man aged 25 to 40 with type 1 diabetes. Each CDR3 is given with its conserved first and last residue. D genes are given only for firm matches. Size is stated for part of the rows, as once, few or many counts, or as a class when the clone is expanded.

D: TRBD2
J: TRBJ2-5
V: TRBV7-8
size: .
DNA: TGTGCCAGCAGCTTAAGCCCGGCTAGCGGGGGTCAGGAGACCCAGTACTTC
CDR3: CASSLSPASGGQETQYF

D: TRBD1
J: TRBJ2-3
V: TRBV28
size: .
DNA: TGTGCCAGCAGTTCTACAGGGGGAGGCACAGATACGCAGTATTTT
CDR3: CASSSTGGGTDTQYF

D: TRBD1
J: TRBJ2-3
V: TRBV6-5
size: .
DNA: TGTGCCAGCCAAACAGGGGCAGATACGCAGTATTTT
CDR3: CASQTGADTQYF

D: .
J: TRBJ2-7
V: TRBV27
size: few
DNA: TGTGCCAGCAGTTTTACTAGCCCGTACGAGCAGTACTTC
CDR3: CASSFTSPYEQYF

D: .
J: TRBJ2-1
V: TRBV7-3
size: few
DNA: TGTGCCAGCGGGCGTGGGACAACTATCTACGATGAGCAGTTCTTC
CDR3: CASGRGTTIYDEQFF

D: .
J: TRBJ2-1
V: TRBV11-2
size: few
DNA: TGTGCCAGCAGCTCGCGAGGGAATGAGCAGTTCTTC
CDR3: CASSSRGNEQFF

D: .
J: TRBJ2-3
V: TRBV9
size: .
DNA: TGTGCCAGCAGCAGATACGGGGGAAGCACAGATACGCAGTATTTT
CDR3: CASSRYGGSTDTQYF

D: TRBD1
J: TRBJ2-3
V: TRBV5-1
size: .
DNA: TGCGCCAGCAGCTTGGGGACAGGGTCTACGCAGTATTTT
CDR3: CASSLGTGSTQYF

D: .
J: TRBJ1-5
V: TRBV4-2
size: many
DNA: TGTGCCAGCAGCCAAGTGGCGGGGTCGGGCAATCAGCCCCAGCATTTT
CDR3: CASSQVAGSGNQPQHF

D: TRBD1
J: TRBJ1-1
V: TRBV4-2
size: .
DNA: TGTGCCAGCAGCCATCCCACCGACAGGGGGAACACTGAAGCTTTCTTT
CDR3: CASSHPTDRGNTEAFF

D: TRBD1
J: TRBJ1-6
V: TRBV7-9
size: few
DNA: TGTGCCAGCAACAGGGGGCAGGATTCACCCCTCCACTTT
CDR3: CASNRGQDSPLHF

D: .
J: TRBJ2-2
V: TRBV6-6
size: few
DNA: TGTGCCAGCAGGACACATGGGAGCGGGGAGCTGTTTTTT
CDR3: CASRTHGSGELFF

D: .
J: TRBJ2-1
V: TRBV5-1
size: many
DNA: TGCGCCAGCAGCTGGAACCCGGGGGGCCCCTACAATGAGCAGTTCTTC
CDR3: CASSWNPGGPYNEQFF

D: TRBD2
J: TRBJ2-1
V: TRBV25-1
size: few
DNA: TGTGCCAGCAGTGTACCTAGCGGGGTAGGATATGAGCAGTTCTTC
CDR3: CASSVPSGVGYEQFF

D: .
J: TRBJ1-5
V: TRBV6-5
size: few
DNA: TGTGCCAGCACCCGAGACAGGATGGAGCCCCAGCATTTT
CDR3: CASTRDRMEPQHF

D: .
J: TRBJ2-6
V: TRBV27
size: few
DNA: TGTGCCAGCAGTCCCAGGGGCAGGCCCTTCTCTGGGGCCAACGTCCTGACTTTC
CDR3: CASSPRGRPFSGANVLTF

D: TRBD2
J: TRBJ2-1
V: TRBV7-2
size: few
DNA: TGTGCCAGCAGCTTAGTAGCGGGGGGATACAATGAGCAGTTCTTC
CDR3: CASSLVAGGYNEQFF

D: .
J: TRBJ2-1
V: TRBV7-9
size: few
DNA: TGTGCCAGCAGTCCGGCCGGGTCCCGGAATGAGCAGTTCTTC
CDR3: CASSPAGSRNEQFF